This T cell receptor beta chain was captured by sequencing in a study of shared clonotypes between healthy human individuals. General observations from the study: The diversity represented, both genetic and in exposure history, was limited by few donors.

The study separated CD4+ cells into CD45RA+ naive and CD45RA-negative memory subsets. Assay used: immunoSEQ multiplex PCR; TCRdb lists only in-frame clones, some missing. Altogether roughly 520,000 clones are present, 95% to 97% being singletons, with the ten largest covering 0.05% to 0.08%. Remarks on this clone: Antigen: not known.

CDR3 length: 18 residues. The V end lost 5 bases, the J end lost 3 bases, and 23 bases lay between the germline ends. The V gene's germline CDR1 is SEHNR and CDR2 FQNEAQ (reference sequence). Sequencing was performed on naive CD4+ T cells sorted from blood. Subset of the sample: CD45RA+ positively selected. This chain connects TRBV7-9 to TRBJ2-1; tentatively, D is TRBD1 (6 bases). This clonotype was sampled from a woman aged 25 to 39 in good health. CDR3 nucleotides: TGTGCCAGCAGCCTCCCTCAGGCTGGGACAATTCTCTACAATGAGCAGTTCTTC. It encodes CASSLPQAGTILYNEQFF.